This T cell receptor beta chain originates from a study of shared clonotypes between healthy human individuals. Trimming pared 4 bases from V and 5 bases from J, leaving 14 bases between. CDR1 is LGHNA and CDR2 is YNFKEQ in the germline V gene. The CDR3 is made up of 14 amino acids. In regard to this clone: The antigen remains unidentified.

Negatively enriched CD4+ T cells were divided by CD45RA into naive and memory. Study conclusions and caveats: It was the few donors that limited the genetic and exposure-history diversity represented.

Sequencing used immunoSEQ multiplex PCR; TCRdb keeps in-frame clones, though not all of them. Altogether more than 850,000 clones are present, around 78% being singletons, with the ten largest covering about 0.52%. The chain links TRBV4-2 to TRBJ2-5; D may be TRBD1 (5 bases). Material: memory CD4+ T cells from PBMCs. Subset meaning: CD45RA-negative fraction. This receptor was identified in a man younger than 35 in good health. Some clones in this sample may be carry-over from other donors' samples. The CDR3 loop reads CASSPGSKGETQYF. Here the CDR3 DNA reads TGTGCCAGCAGCCCCGGATCAAAGGGGGAGACCCAGTACTTC.